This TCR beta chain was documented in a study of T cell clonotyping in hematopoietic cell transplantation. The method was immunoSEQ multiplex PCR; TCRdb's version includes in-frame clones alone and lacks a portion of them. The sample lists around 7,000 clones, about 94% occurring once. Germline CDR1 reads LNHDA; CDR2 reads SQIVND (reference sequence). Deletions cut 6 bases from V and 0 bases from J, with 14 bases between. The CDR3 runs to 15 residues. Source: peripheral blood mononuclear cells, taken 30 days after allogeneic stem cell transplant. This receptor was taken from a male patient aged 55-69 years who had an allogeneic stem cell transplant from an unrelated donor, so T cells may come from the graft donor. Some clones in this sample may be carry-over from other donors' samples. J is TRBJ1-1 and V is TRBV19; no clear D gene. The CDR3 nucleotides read TGTGCCAGTAGAGGAGTCACATACATGAACACTGAAGCTTTCTTT. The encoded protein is CASRGVTYMNTEAFF.